The clone carrying this T cell receptor beta chain was recorded many times. Antigen: not known. The authors enrolled newly diagnosed hyperthyroidism patients aged 18 to 65 with under 2 months' duration. Enrollment excluded any patients with other autoimmune diseases, uncontrolled infections, pregnancy or lactation. Amplifying from RNA transcripts, the study obtained TCR beta CDR3 regions. HTBI-primed first-round RT-PCR preceded second-round multiplex PCR. TCRdb recomputed calls from the multiplex PCR reads with MiXCR, one row per CDR3 protein. The sample lists a few hundred thousand distinct CDR3 sequences; 20% to 25% were seen once. This specimen belongs to a study of Graves' ophthalmopathy and Graves' hyperthyroidism. Study results and caveats: At 60% to 71% sensitivity and 72% to 75% specificity, the model predicted progression of the ophthalmopathy.

The germline V gene encodes CDR1 SGHVS and CDR2 FQNEAQ. After removal of 5 bases from V and 6 bases from J, the junction contained 6 bases not matched to a gene. The CDR3 covers 13 residues. The V call is TRBV7-8, the J call TRBJ1-1; 7 positions agree with TRBD1. The specimen sequenced was peripheral blood. The clonotype was recovered from a woman aged 18-29 years with stable Graves' hyperthyroidism. CDR3 amino acids: CASSMTGISEAFF. The CDR3 region has the DNA TGTGCCAGCAGCATGACAGGGATCTCTGAAGCTTTCTTT.